These T cell receptor beta chains were read from a single sample in a study of PD-1 blockade in classical Hodgkin lymphoma. Repertoires were generated with immunoSEQ multiplex PCR, while TCRdb's copy carries only in-frame clones and drops some. The sample carries about 84,000 clones, 89% recorded once. The sample consisted of peripheral blood mononuclear cells (PBMCs), taken at baseline. The source is a human donor with classical Hodgkin lymphoma. The CDR3 runs from the conserved cysteine through the conserved F or W. Each record gives: D gene, V gene, J gene, clone size, CDR3 DNA, CDR3 protein. The D gene is left open where the match is weak. Clone size is not always given. Where it is, it says once, few, many or a class for expanded clones.

.	TRBV27	TRBJ2-1	few	TGTGCCAGCAGTTTCAGGGGCGGAAACTACAATGAGCAGTTCTTC	CASSFRGGNYNEQFF
TRBD2	TRBV7-2	TRBJ2-2	.	TGTGCCAGCAGCTCGACTAGCGGGATTGCCGGGGAGCTGTTTTTT	CASSSTSGIAGELFF
TRBD2	TRBV2	TRBJ2-1	.	TGTGCCAGCAGTGTGGACAGCGGGGGTTATAATGAGCAGTTCTTC	CASSVDSGGYNEQFF
.	TRBV19	TRBJ2-1	.	TGTGCCAGTAGTAGTGGACGGGCTTCGGAGCAGTTCTTC	CASSSGRASEQFF
.	TRBV6-1	TRBJ1-1	.	TGTGCCAGCAGTGAAAGGGGAGAAGGGACTGAAGCTTTCTTT	CASSERGEGTEAFF
.	TRBV7-2	TRBJ2-5	.	TGTGCCAGCAGCTTAACCCCCTTAGCTCGGAAAGAGACCCAGTACTTC	CASSLTPLARKETQYF
.	TRBV15	TRBJ2-7	.	TGTGCCACCAGCGGCGGCGGGGGAGGGGGGTCCTACGAGCAGTACTTC	CATSGGGGGGSYEQYF
TRBD2	TRBV7-6	TRBJ2-7	.	TGTGCCAGCAGCCCAGAGCGGGATTACGAGCAGTACTTC	CASSPERDYEQYF
.	TRBV7-9	TRBJ2-7	.	TGTGCCAGCAGCGACAGGACCGCCTACGAGCAGTACTTC	CASSDRTAYEQYF
TRBD1	TRBV6-5	TRBJ1-3	.	TGTGCCAGCAGTTACTCTCGACAGGGGGCAGGTAACACCATATATTTT	CASSYSRQGAGNTIYF